The clone carrying this TCR beta chain was observed a handful of times. Its antigen is currently unknown. The record originates from a study of CD8 T cells in ankylosing spondylitis. Notes on the study in general: Reportedly, matched ankylosing spondylitis synovial fluid was significantly enriched for disease-linked clones. In ankylosing spondylitis blood, a motif of roughly 8 highly homologous TCR beta variants appeared characteristic.

Each CDR3 protein is one row after TCRdb ran MiXCR on the 5' RACE reads. The sample consists of about 390,000 distinct CDR3 sequences, about 20% of them appearing once. Unmatched junction bases numbered 4, after V lost 2 bases and J lost 3 bases. The germline gives CDR1 SGDLS, CDR2 YYNGEE. This CDR3 contains 16 residues. The source of this sequence is a male donor with ankylosing spondylitis. Sequencing was carried out using blood, either unsorted or a sorted T cell fraction (not recorded which). V gene TRBV9 combines with J gene TRBJ2-2; 10 positions agree with TRBD2. This CDR3 reads CASSVASGRDTGELFF. The CDR3 DNA reads TGTGCCAGCAGCGTGGCTAGCGGGAGAGACACCGGGGAGCTGTTTTTT.